This TCR beta chain is drawn from a study of Ad26.COV2.S vaccination and SARS-CoV-2 variants. Study as a whole: Intramuscular Ad26.COV2.S at 5x10^10 or 1x10^11 viral particles.

For this clone: Its specificity is unknown.

Regarding the study as a whole: Possible underestimation of total T cell responses by the TCR breadth and depth analyses was noted. CD8+ and CD4+ T cells specific for spike reportedly responded with substantial breadth after vaccination.

The data were produced by immunoSEQ multiplex PCR, yet TCRdb's version contains in-frame clones alone and is incomplete. The sample yields hundreds of thousands of clones, 80% to 90% seen once. Regarding treatment: about 20 received Ad26.COV2.S at low or high dose, single or two shots; 5 received placebo; per-sample allocation not given. The samples were gathered on day 63 after the first injection of vaccine or placebo. Wuhan-strain spike was delivered by a replication-incompetent Ad26 vector. The receptor's source is a person between 18 and 65 years old who received the Ad26.COV2.S COVID-19 vaccine or a placebo. This specimen consisted of peripheral blood, obtained in a trial of Ad26.COV2.S vaccine versus placebo.

The chain's CDR3 is CASSLAGTGGQETQYF. In nucleotides, the CDR3 is TGTGCCAGCAGCTTGGCCGGGACAGGGGGCCAAGAGACCCAGTACTTC. The V and J genes are TRBV7-2 and TRBJ2-5; 11 bases line up with TRBD1. CDR1 is SGHTA, CDR2 FQGNSA, per germline. The length of the CDR3 is 16 residues. The V segment lost 3 bases and the J segment 1 base; nucleotides outside the gene matches: 4. Full variable domain (outside the CDR3, taken from reference TRBV7-2 and TRBJ2-5): GAGVSQSPSNKVTEKGKDVELRCDPISGHTALYWYRQSLGQGLEFLIYFQGNSAPDKSGLPSDRFSAERTGGSVSTLTIQRTQQEDSAVYLCASSLAGTGGQETQYFGPGTRLLVL.